This TCR beta chain was sequenced during a study of blood T cells in healthy people across ages. Study conclusions and caveats: Roughly linear declines in TCR beta diversity per million T cells occurred with age.

This clonotype has a handful of counts. The antigen remains unidentified. Deletions cut 4 bases from V and 7 bases from J, with 16 bases between. The CDR3 is 14 amino acids. The V gene's germline CDR1 is LGHDT and CDR2 YNNKEL (reference sequence). Primed by a sample-barcoded 5' primer and a J-beta primer mix, a second PCR proceeded for about 7 to 12 cycles. From the 5' RACE reads, TCRdb called clonotypes with MiXCR, one entry per CDR3 protein. The table records about 930,000 distinct CDR3 sequences, about 29% of them present only once. This sample was shared with a second study, whose subject was T cells of mothers and their children. That report notes: All extracted RNA went into cDNA synthesis, about 1.4 ug per 15 ul. Slightly higher overlap, not significant, was seen in related mother-child pairs than in unrelated pairs.

The chain couples TRBV3-1 to TRBJ2-5; D possibly corresponds to TRBD2 (5 bases). Sequenced sample: blood. The sequence was collected from a woman aged 40 to 55 in good health. The CDR3 region is CASSPKIAAGTQYF. In DNA, the CDR3 is TGTGCCAGCAGCCCAAAAATTGCCGCGGGGACCCAGTACTTC.